Shown below are 8 T cell receptor beta chains from a single sample sequenced in a study of CD8 T cells in ankylosing spondylitis. TCRdb called the 5' RACE reads again in MiXCR, with one record for every CDR3 protein. Among about 250,000 distinct CDR3 sequences listed, approximately 7.6% were seen once. Material: blood, either unsorted or a sorted T cell fraction (not recorded which). The receptor source for this set is a female donor with ankylosing spondylitis or in good health (not recorded which).

This clonotype was detected many times. V usage is TRBV20-1 and J usage is TRBJ2-3; D not resolved. V shed 1 base and J shed 3 bases, with 11 bases lying between them. The CDR3 length is 14 residues. The germline V gene encodes CDR1 DFQATT and CDR2 SNEGSKA (reference sequence). The CDR3 nucleotides are TGCAGTGCTAGAGTTGGGCCTCGAACAGATACGCAGTATTTT. This gives the protein CSARVGPRTDTQYF.

This clonotype was seen at least ten times. CDR3 bases: TGCAGTGCTTCCGGACTGCGCGATTCATACGAGCAGTACTTC. This gives the protein CSASGLRDSYEQYF. The rearrangement uses TRBV20-1 and TRBJ2-7; tentative D call: TRBD2 (5 bases). Germline loops: CDR1 DFQATT, CDR2 SNEGSKA (reference sequence). V lost 5 bases and J lost 4, with 18 bases in between. This CDR3 comprises 14 residues.

The J gene is TRBJ2-3, the V gene TRBV7-9; D unresolved. The germline gives CDR1 SEHNR, CDR2 FQNEAQ (reference sequence). Trimming pared 2 bases from V and 4 bases from J, leaving 7 bases between. There are 13 residues in the CDR3. CDR3 bases: TGTGCCAGCAGCTTACCGCCGCCAGATACGCAGTATTTT. It is translated as CASSLPPPDTQYF.

This clonotype was recorded at least ten times. The chain is built from TRBV20-1 and TRBJ2-3; no clear D gene. The V and J ends lost 1 base and 9 bases respectively, with 11 bases between them. CDR1 is DFQATT, CDR2 SNEGSKA, per germline (reference sequence). The CDR3 has 12 residues. CDR3 sequence (DNA): TGCAGTGCTAGAGTTCGAGCGACGACGCAGTATTTT. This sequence encodes CSARVRATTQYF.

The sample holds many counts of this clonotype. The rearrangement links TRBV6-2 or TRBV6-3 to TRBJ2-1; 13 bases align to TRBD2. V lost 2 bases, J lost 7 bases, and 8 bases stayed unmatched. This CDR3 is 17 amino acids long. Germline values: CDR1 MNHEY, CDR2 SVGEGT. As DNA, the CDR3 is TGTGCCAGCAGTTACCGGGGACTAGCGGGGCCGGGTAATGAGCAGTTCTTC. Its protein is CASSYRGLAGPGNEQFF.

In this sample, this clonotype turned up many times. CDR3 DNA: TGTGCCAGCAGCCAAGAGCCAGGGGAAGTGGACGAGCAGTACTTC. Its translation: CASSQEPGEVDEQYF. The chain carries TRBV3-1 and TRBJ2-7; D possibly corresponds to TRBD1 (6 bases). The CDR3 consists of 15 residues. V was pared by 0 bases and J by 5 bases, with 14 bases between. The germline V gene has CDR1 LGHDT and CDR2 YNNKEL (reference sequence).

The table lists this clonotype with a count of one. The chain employs TRBV3-1 and TRBJ2-5; D possibly corresponds to TRBD2 (5 bases). The CDR3 contains 16 residues. Deletions cut 0 bases from V and 5 bases from J, with 16 bases between. Germline lookup yields CDR1 LGHDT and CDR2 YNNKEL (reference sequence). Here the CDR3 DNA reads TGTGCCAGCAGCCAAGAGAGGGAAACGGGATGGGAGACCCAGTACTTC. It codes for CASSQERETGWETQYF.

The rearrangement links TRBV19 to TRBJ2-1; D unclear. V was clipped by 8 bases and J by 9 bases, with 14 bases between them. The CDR3 is made up of 12 amino acids. Germline V gene sequence: CDR1 LNHDA, CDR2 SQIVND (reference sequence). In DNA, the CDR3 is TGTGCCAGTGATGTTTACAAAGGTGAGCAGTTCTTC. It codes for CASDVYKGEQFF.